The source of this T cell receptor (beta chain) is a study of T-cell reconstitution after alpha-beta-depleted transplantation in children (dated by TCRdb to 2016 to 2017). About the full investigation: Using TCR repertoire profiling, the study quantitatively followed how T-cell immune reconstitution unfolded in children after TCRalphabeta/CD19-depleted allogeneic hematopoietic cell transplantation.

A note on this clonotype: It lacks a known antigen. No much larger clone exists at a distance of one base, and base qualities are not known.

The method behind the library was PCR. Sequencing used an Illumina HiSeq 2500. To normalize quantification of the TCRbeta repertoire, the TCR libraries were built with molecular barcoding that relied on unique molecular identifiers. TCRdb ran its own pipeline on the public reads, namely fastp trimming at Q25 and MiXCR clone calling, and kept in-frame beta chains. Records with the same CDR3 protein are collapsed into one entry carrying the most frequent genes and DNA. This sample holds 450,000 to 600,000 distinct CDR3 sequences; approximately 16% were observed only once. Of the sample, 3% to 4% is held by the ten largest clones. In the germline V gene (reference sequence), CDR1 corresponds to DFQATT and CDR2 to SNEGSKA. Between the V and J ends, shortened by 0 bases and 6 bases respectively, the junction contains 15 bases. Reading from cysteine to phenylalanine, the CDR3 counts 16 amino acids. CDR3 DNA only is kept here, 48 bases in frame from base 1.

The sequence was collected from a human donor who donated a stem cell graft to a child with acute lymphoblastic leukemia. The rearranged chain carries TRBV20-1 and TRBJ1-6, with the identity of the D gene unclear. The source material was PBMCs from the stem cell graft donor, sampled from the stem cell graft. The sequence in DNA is TGCAGTGCTAGAGATCTCGTCAGATCCCTTAATTCACCCCTCCACTTT. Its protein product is CSARDLVRSLNSPLHF.